The 21 T cell receptor beta chains below were found in one sample sequenced in a study of shared clonotypes between healthy human individuals. Sequencing was performed with immunoSEQ multiplex PCR; in TCRdb, only in-frame clones are kept and a portion is missing. The sample carries some 2.3 million clones, over 90% recorded once. Specimen: naive CD4+ T cells from PBMCs. Specified subset: CD45RA+ positively selected. Receptors originate from a man between 18 and 29 years old in good health. Some clones in this sample may be carry-over from other donors' samples.

Only one count was recorded for this clone. The genes are TRBV11-3 and TRBJ2-7; 15 bases map to TRBD2. The CDR3 has 13 residues. Looked up from germline, CDR1 is SGHNT and CDR2 is YENEEA. V trimming: 5 bases; J trimming: 12 bases; junction bases outside the gene matches: 5. This CDR3 is CASSPGTSGRLYF. CDR3 DNA sequence: TGTGCCAGCAGCCCCGGGACTAGCGGGAGGCTGTACTTC.

The chain combines TRBV10-3 with TRBJ1-5, with D hard to call. The V gene lost 2 bases and the J gene lost 5 bases, with 13 bases spanning the gap. Germline assignment: CDR1 ENHRY and CDR2 SYGVKD. The CDR3 runs to 15 residues. The CDR3 DNA is TGTGCCATCAGTGAGGGGCGGGAAGTCGATCAGCCCCAGCATTTT. Residues: CAISEGREVDQPQHF.

J is TRBJ1-2 and V is TRBV29-1; D perhaps matches TRBD1 (5 bases). The CDR3 loop spans 12 amino acids. V lost 7 bases to trimming and J lost 2 bases, with 11 bases between them. Germline CDR1 reads SQVTM; CDR2 reads ANQGSEA. The CDR3 DNA follows: TGCAGCGCGAACCGACAGAACTATGGCTACACCTTC. The encoded protein is CSANRQNYGYTF.

The chain carries TRBV5-4 and TRBJ1-1, with D hard to call. CDR1 is SGHNT, CDR2 YYREEE, per germline (reference sequence). Between the trimmed V and J ends, which lost 6 bases and 2 bases, there was a span of 17 bases. The CDR3 extends over 15 amino acids. CDR3 DNA sequence: TGTGCCAGCACCCCACTAGTCGGATTTAACACTGAAGCTTTCTTT. It is translated as CASTPLVGFNTEAFF.

The chain joins TRBV5-5 to TRBJ2-7, with D possibly matching TRBD1 (6 bases). Trimming removed 0 bases from V and 5 bases from J, with 15 bases in between. This CDR3 is built from 15 residues. In germline, CDR1 is SGHKS, CDR2 YYEKEE (reference sequence). The CDR3 bases are TGTGCCAGCAGCTTGGGTATCGGCAGGGGACACGAGCAGTACTTC. It encodes CASSLGIGRGHEQYF.

The genes are TRBV30 and TRBJ1-1, with D possibly matching TRBD1 (6 bases). The CDR3 runs to 14 residues. Trimming took 0 bases from V and 4 from J, leaving 12 bases between them. Looked up from germline, CDR1 is GTSNPN and CDR2 is SVGIG (reference sequence). In DNA form, the CDR3 reads TGTGCCTGGAGTGTAGGGGGAGGGTTCACTGAAGCTTTCTTT. Protein sequence: CAWSVGGGFTEAFF.

CDR3 residues: CASSFREGQPQHF. Here the CDR3 DNA reads TGTGCCAGCAGCTTCAGGGAGGGTCAGCCCCAGCATTTT. The chain uses TRBV7-2 and TRBJ1-5; weak D call: TRBD1 (5 bases). Germline values: CDR1 SGHTA, CDR2 FQGNSA. Trimming took off 3 bases at V and 6 bases at J, with 9 bases between the two ends. This CDR3 contains 13 residues.

This clone was counted a single time. The genes are TRBV11-1 and TRBJ2-2, with 8 positions matching TRBD1. This CDR3 is 15 amino acids long. From germline, CDR1 is SGHAT and CDR2 FQDESV (reference sequence). The V and J ends lost 5 bases and 5 bases, in that order; junction bases with no gene match: 7. The CDR3 DNA sequence: TGTGCCAGCAGCCTAAGGACAGGGTCGACCGGGGAGCTGTTTTTT. Its protein product is CASSLRTGSTGELFF.

The V gene is TRBV10-3, the J gene TRBJ1-6, with D hard to call. Germline CDR1 ENHRY, CDR2 SYGVKD. V lost 4 bases, J lost 8 bases, and 9 bases lay in between. The CDR3 runs to 13 residues. The CDR3 spells CAISGPGDSPLHF. For the CDR3, the DNA is TGTGCCATCAGTGGCCCGGGCGATTCACCCCTCCACTTT.

This chain joins TRBV25-1 and TRBJ1-1; a possible D gene is TRBD1 (5 bases). This CDR3 has 12 residues. Germline assignment: CDR1 MGHDK and CDR2 SYGVNS. V lost 7 bases and J lost 4, with 10 bases in between. The DNA of the CDR3 is TGTGCCAGCACCGGACAAGGCACTGAAGCTTTCTTT. It encodes CASTGQGTEAFF.

The sample holds a few counts of this clone. The genes are TRBV18 and TRBJ1-1, with D tentatively TRBD1 (5 bases). Germline CDR1 and CDR2: KGHSH and LQKENI. The CDR3 has 15 amino acids. Trimming shortened V by 8 bases and J by 5 bases, and 21 bases separated the two germline ends. The CDR3 loop is CASAEQPARGTEAFF. As DNA, the CDR3 is TGTGCCAGCGCGGAGCAGCCAGCCCGGGGGACTGAAGCTTTCTTT.

This clone came up once. The J gene is TRBJ1-2, the V gene TRBV7-8, with 8 bases aligning to TRBD1. CDR1 and CDR2 from the germline V gene are SGHVS and FQNEAQ. The CDR3 is 16 residues long. The ends lost 0 bases at V and 4 bases at J; junction bases unmatched: 7. The CDR3 protein is CASSLARTGRGYGYTF. CDR3 sequence (DNA): TGTGCCAGCAGCTTAGCGCGGACAGGGAGGGGCTATGGCTACACCTTC.

J is TRBJ2-1 and V is TRBV10-1; 9 nucleotides line up with TRBD2. Germline CDR1 and CDR2: WNHNN and SYGVQD (reference sequence). The CDR3 consists of 15 residues. With V trimmed by 0 bases and J by 4 bases, 1 base remained unmatched. The CDR3: CASSESLAGYNEQFF. The CDR3 DNA sequence: TGCGCCAGCAGTGAGTCCCTAGCGGGGTACAATGAGCAGTTCTTC.

The chain recombines TRBV28 with TRBJ2-5, with D perhaps matching TRBD1 or TRBD2 (6 bases each). This CDR3 region has 15 residues. The germline CDR1 and CDR2 sequences are MDHEN and SYDVKM. Between the trimmed V and J ends, which lost 6 bases and 3 bases, there was a span of 17 bases. CDR3 coding DNA: TGTGCCAGCAGCCGGGGAGCGGAGGGGGAAGAGACCCAGTACTTC. Encoded protein: CASSRGAEGEETQYF.

The CDR3, as DNA: TGTGCCAGCAGTTCCTGGGACTTAGGCTCCTACGAGCAGTACTTC. This sequence encodes CASSSWDLGSYEQYF. This sequence joins TRBV7-9 and TRBJ2-7; a possible D gene is TRBD2 (6 bases). The length of the CDR3 is 15 residues. Germline CDR1 reads SEHNR; CDR2 reads FQNEAQ (reference sequence). V shed 6 bases and J shed 0 bases, with 15 bases lying between them.

The chain uses TRBV28 and TRBJ1-1; the D is unclear. CDR1 is MDHEN, CDR2 SYDVKM, per germline. The CDR3 has 11 residues. V dropped 6 bases and J dropped 13 bases, with 15 bases sitting between them. CDR3 sequence reads: CASSTRRVGFF. The CDR3 DNA is TGTGCCAGCAGCACACGCCGGGTAGGTTTCTTT.

The chain combines TRBV12-2 with TRBJ1-5; TRBD1, the table's D call, was not compared with the DNA. TRBV12-2 is recorded as a pseudogene. The CDR3 loop spans 22 amino acids. As DNA, the CDR3 is TGTGCAAGTCGCTTAGTTTCGGGACAGGGAAGGACCAAAAAGATGCAAAATCAGCCCCAGCATTTT. Protein: CASRLVSGQGRTKKMQNQPQHF.

This chain links TRBV6-1 with TRBJ2-4; D possibly corresponds to TRBD1 (5 bases). CDR1 and CDR2 (germline): MNHNS, SASEGT. V gave up 6 bases and J gave up 0 bases, with 12 bases separating them. The CDR3 is 15 residues long. CDR3 protein: CASSGGQLAKNIQYF. The CDR3 coding sequence is TGTGCCAGCAGCGGCGGACAATTAGCCAAAAACATTCAGTACTTC.

The chain links TRBV30 to TRBJ2-7, with D perhaps given as TRBD1 or TRBD2 (6 bases each). The V gene lost 4 bases and the J gene lost 2 bases, with 9 bases spanning the gap. Germline CDR1 is GTSNPN and CDR2 is SVGIG (reference sequence). The CDR3 sequence is 12 residues long. This chain's CDR3 is CAWNRGPYEQYF. The CDR3 DNA follows: TGTGCCTGGAACCGGGGGCCCTACGAGCAGTACTTC.

The V call is TRBV6-1, the J call TRBJ2-7, with a tentative D call TRBD1 (6 bases). The germline V and J ends were trimmed by 8 bases and 0 bases, with 14 bases remaining between them. Germline CDR1 is MNHNS and CDR2 is SASEGT. This CDR3 comprises 14 residues. The CDR3 DNA reads as TGTGCCAGCTTAGCGAGGGGGATCTCCTACGAGCAGTACTTC. Its translation: CASLARGISYEQYF.

V and J are TRBV7-9 and TRBJ1-2; 8 nucleotides agree with TRBD1. With 0 bases clipped from V and 8 bases from J, the junction kept 8 bases outside the gene matches. Germline V gives CDR1 SEHNR, CDR2 FQNEAQ (reference sequence). The CDR3 extends over 15 amino acids. The CDR3 bases are TGTGCCAGCAGCTTAGCTGGTCAGGGGGCACGGGGCTACACCTTC. Translating gives CASSLAGQGARGYTF. The whole variable domain, filled in from reference TRBV7-9 and TRBJ1-2, reads DTGVSQNPRHKITKRGQNVTFRCDPISEHNRLYWYRQTLGQGPEFLTYFQNEAQLEKSRLLSDRFSAERPKGSFSTLEIQRTEQGDSAMYLCASSLAGQGARGYTFGSGTRLTVV.